A selection of T cell receptor beta chains follows, all from one sample in a study of metastatic and nonmetastatic thyroid tumors. TCRdb recomputed clones from the PCR reads via MiXCR. The sample has around 23,000 clones, under 30% seen once; the top ten hold more than 13%. What was sequenced was tumor tissue. All receptors come from a male donor with papillary thyroid cancer or a benign thyroid nodule (not recorded which). Some clones in this sample may be carry-over from other donors' samples. The CDR3 runs from the conserved cysteine through the conserved F or W. The D gene is left open where the match is weak. Size is stated for part of the rows, as once, few or many counts, or as a class when the clone is expanded.

CDR3 protein | CDR3 length | clone size | D gene | V gene
CASSNDPDNYGYTF | 14 | - | - | TRBV6-1
CASSLGGLAGADTQYF | 16 | - | TRBD2 | TRBV11-2
CASSPDEANSGNTIYF | 16 | few | - | TRBV6-1
CASSDPRGQNQPQHF | 15 | - | TRBD1 | TRBV2
CSAILRKGTGANVLTF | 16 | - | - | TRBV20-1
CSARAVAGVLTDTQYF | 16 | - | TRBD2 | TRBV20-1
CASSPEQGARSDEQFF | 16 | - | TRBD1 | TRBV5-1
CSARWGEQFF | 10 | few | - | TRBV20-1
CASRTDLEAFF | 11 | - | - | TRBV2
CATSRDRTGNEQYF | 14 | medium-sized | TRBD1 | TRBV15
CASSGQGSEKLFF | 13 | many | TRBD1 | TRBV28
CASRLAVPGGTQYF | 14 | - | TRBD1 | TRBV6-1
CASSTLGTSNTEAFF | 15 | medium-sized | - | TRBV5-1
CASSQVGGKTNEKLFF | 16 | many | - | TRBV3-1
CATSTAVEADYGYTF | 15 | - | - | TRBV15
CASSFFRGSGSFYEQYF | 17 | many | TRBD2 | TRBV5-4
CASQTNVERGYEQYF | 15 | - | TRBD2 | TRBV7-9
CASSRSLNTEAFF | 13 | many | - | TRBV10-2
CASSLSGAGGPGYEQYF | 17 | - | TRBD2 | TRBV28
CASSVQNLYGYTF | 13 | few | - | TRBV12-3/TRBV12-4
CASSYEGTEPSNYGYTF | 17 | - | TRBD1 | TRBV6-2/TRBV6-3
CASSIRDRREAFF | 13 | many | TRBD1 | TRBV19
CASSRSSGWGTDTQYF | 16 | - | - | TRBV11-2
CASTSRPTYNEQFF | 14 | few | - | TRBV2
CSARVDSNSPLHF | 13 | many | - | TRBV20-1
CASSEVKLYSGNTIYF | 16 | once | - | TRBV2